One and the same sample provided the 24 T cell receptor beta chains below, sequenced in a study of regulatory T cells in long-lasting Graves disease. Through Arm-PCR of CDR3 regions and iRepertoire HTBI primers, TCR beta libraries were built. TCRdb re-derived calls from the multiplex PCR reads in MiXCR, one entry per CDR3 protein. The data show around 400,000 distinct CDR3 sequences, less than 20% seen once. Time point in this sample: newly diagnosed GD, antithyroid drugs for less than 3 months. The TCR library was prepared using RNA isolated from PBMCs. The sample here was peripheral blood mononuclear cells (PBMCs), taken at new diagnosis, from a patient treated with antithyroid drugs. All receptors come from a female donor with Graves disease.

This clonotype has at least ten counts. V usage is TRBV20-1 and J usage is TRBJ1-6; no clear D. V gave up 7 bases and J gave up 3 bases, with 10 bases separating them. The CDR3 contains 13 residues. Per germline, CDR1 DFQATT and CDR2 SNEGSKA (reference sequence). CDR3 residues: CSGSEDYNSPLHF. The CDR3 DNA is TGCAGTGGATCAGAAGACTATAATTCACCCCTCCACTTT.

The rearrangement uses TRBV4-2 and TRBJ1-1; D is possibly TRBD1 (6 bases). This CDR3 region has 17 residues. V lost 4 bases and J lost 4, with 22 bases in between. The germline CDR1 and CDR2 sequences are LGHNA and YNFKEQ. Here the CDR3 reads CASSLDAAGTMGTEAFF. CDR3 bases: TGTGCCAGCAGCCTCGATGCAGCCGGGACAATGGGCACTGAAGCTTTCTTT.

This clonotype was detected ten times or more. This sequence joins TRBV25-1 and TRBJ2-3; 12 nucleotides align to TRBD2. Looked up from germline, CDR1 is MGHDK and CDR2 is SYGVNS. The CDR3 is 17 residues long. Trimming took 5 bases from V and 6 from J; bases not matched to a gene: 12. CDR3 protein: CASSLRTSGAGFDTQYF. The CDR3 DNA is TGTGCCAGCAGTCTAAGGACTAGCGGGGCGGGGTTCGATACGCAGTATTTT.

This clonotype has only a few counts. The genes are TRBV27 and TRBJ2-2, with TRBD1 matching over 9 bases. The germline V gene encodes CDR1 MNHEY and CDR2 SMNVEV (reference sequence). The CDR3 has 16 residues. The trim removed 3 bases at V and 4 bases at J, leaving 6 bases unmatched. CDR3 loop: CASSLGTGKTTGELFF. CDR3 nucleotides: TGTGCCAGCAGTTTGGGGACAGGGAAGACCACCGGGGAGCTGTTTTTT.

This clonotype was detected a few times. Possible read error: a much larger clone is one base away. The chain carries TRBV28 and TRBJ1-4; TRBD1 aligns across 10 bases. Looked up from germline, CDR1 is MDHEN and CDR2 is SYDVKM. The CDR3 consists of 15 residues. CDR3 nucleotides: TGTGCCGGCAGCGACTTGACAGGGGGCATTGAAAAACTGTTTTTT. Translation gives CAGSDLTGGIEKLFF.

This clonotype came up a few times. V is TRBV5-1 and J is TRBJ2-2; the D is unclear. CDR3 length: 17 residues. Germline CDR1 and CDR2: SGHRS and YFSETQ. The V end was cut by 4 bases, the J end by 1 base, with 17 bases between. The CDR3 reads CASSERSSILNTGELFF. CDR3 bases: TGCGCCAGCAGCGAAAGATCTTCTATTCTGAACACCGGGGAGCTGTTTTTT.

This clonotype has ten or more counts. V and J are TRBV12-3 or TRBV12-4 and TRBJ1-5; D not certain. V gave up 1 base and J gave up 6 bases, with 7 bases separating them. The CDR3 is made up of 13 amino acids. CDR3 nucleotide sequence: TGTGCCAGCAGTTTAGTAGGGCGTCAGCCCCAGCATTTT. Protein product: CASSLVGRQPQHF.

The V call is TRBV12-3 or TRBV12-4, the J call TRBJ1-2; D is undetermined. Trimming removed 5 bases from V and 6 bases from J, with 10 bases in between. This CDR3 contains 12 residues. The CDR3, as DNA: TGTGCCAGCAGTGTCGGCCAGGATGGCTACACCTTC. As protein: CASSVGQDGYTF.

The chain uses TRBV19 and TRBJ1-5; the D gene is possibly TRBD1 (5 bases). Per the germline V gene, CDR1 is LNHDA and CDR2 is SQIVND (reference sequence). The CDR3 covers 16 residues. V shed 5 bases and J shed 1 base, with 15 bases lying between them. CDR3 DNA: TGTGCCAGTAGTTTCGGGACGGGGACGAGCAATCAGCCCCAGCATTTT. Its translation: CASSFGTGTSNQPQHF.

Remarks on this clonotype: The conserved phenylalanine or tryptophan is not found at the CDR3 terminus, so this likely reflects a read error. The chain carries TRBV28 and TRBJ2-6; tentative D call: TRBD2 (6 bases). The ends were cut back, 4 bases at V and 0 bases at J, with 13 bases in the middle. Germline V gene lookup returns CDR1 MDHEN and CDR2 SYDVKM. The CDR3 sequence is 17 residues long. The DNA for the CDR3 is TGTGCCAGCAGTTCGGGGGTTCCCAGCTCTGGGGCCAACGTCCTGACTTCC. This codes for CASSSGVPSSGANVLTS.

This chain uses TRBV30 with TRBJ2-1, with D perhaps TRBD2 (6 bases). Germline V gene data show CDR1 as GTSNPN and CDR2 as SVGIG (reference sequence). This CDR3 is built from 14 residues. Between the trimmed V and J ends, which lost 0 bases and 8 bases, there was a span of 14 bases. CDR3 sequence reads: CAWSVSLASDEQFF. In nucleotides, the CDR3 is TGTGCCTGGAGTGTAAGTCTAGCGAGCGATGAGCAGTTCTTC.

The chain is built from TRBV20-1 and TRBJ2-4, with no clear D. This CDR3 is 13 amino acids long. The germline V gene encodes CDR1 DFQATT and CDR2 SNEGSKA (reference sequence). The V and J ends lost 2 bases and 8 bases respectively, with 13 bases between them. The CDR3 bases are TGCAGTGCTAGAAGGCCAGTCCAAGACATTCAGTACTTC. This translates into CSARRPVQDIQYF.

This clonotype showed up many times. The genes are TRBV14 and TRBJ2-7, with 10 bases that match TRBD2. CDR1 SGHDN and CDR2 FVKESK come from the germline V gene. The CDR3 is made up of 16 amino acids. V was clipped by 3 bases and J by 7 bases; unmatched bases: 12. CDR3 nucleotides: TGTGCCAGCAGCCAGCCGGGACTAGCGATCGCGGGGGAGCAGTACTTC. Its protein product is CASSQPGLAIAGEQYF.

Many counts were recorded for this clonotype. The rearrangement joins TRBV5-6 to TRBJ1-1, with TRBD1 identical over 10 bases. The V gene end was trimmed by 4 bases and the J gene end by 4 bases; junction bases not matched to a gene: 10. Germline loops: CDR1 SGHDT, CDR2 YYEEEE. The length of the CDR3 is 16 residues. The CDR3 reads CASSKKLTGGGTEAFF. As DNA, the CDR3 is TGTGCCAGCAGCAAAAAACTGACAGGGGGCGGCACTGAAGCTTTCTTT.

There are many counts of this clonotype. CDR3 DNA: TGTGCCAGCAGCCAAGGGGCTGCGGAGTCTAGCACAGATACGCAGTATTTT. Protein sequence: CASSQGAAESSTDTQYF. The chain employs TRBV4-2 and TRBJ2-3; D unclear. The CDR3 length is 17 residues. Between the trimmed V and J ends, which lost 1 base and 0 bases, there was a span of 14 bases. The germline gives CDR1 LGHNA, CDR2 YNFKEQ.

The V and J genes are TRBV27 and TRBJ2-3, with D uncertain. Trimming took off 3 bases at V and 4 bases at J, with 11 bases between the two ends. CDR1 is MNHEY and CDR2 is SMNVEV in the germline V gene (reference sequence). The CDR3 contains 14 residues. The CDR3 reads CASSFSAFPDTQYF. CDR3 DNA: TGTGCCAGCAGTTTTTCAGCCTTTCCAGATACGCAGTATTTT.

The sample holds a few counts of this clonotype. The rearrangement joins TRBV2 to TRBJ1-6; D is undetermined. The V gene's germline CDR1 is SNHLY and CDR2 FYNNEI. The CDR3 contains 15 residues. Trimming took off 3 bases at V and 6 bases at J, with 12 bases between the two ends. CDR3 amino acids: CASSDGPPGNSPLHF. The DNA of the CDR3 is TGTGCCAGCAGTGACGGTCCCCCGGGTAATTCACCCCTCCACTTT.

This clonotype was observed at least ten times. The junction differs from germline at one of its ends, possibly a read error. The chain recombines TRBV6-9 with TRBJ1-1; TRBD1 matches at 7 bases. The CDR3 has 17 amino acids. Germline assignment: CDR1 MNHGY and CDR2 SVAAGI. CDR3 in amino acids: CASSSSGLRQGNTEASF. In DNA form, the CDR3 reads TGTGCCAGCAGTTCGTCCGGCCTCAGACAGGGAAACACTGAAGCTTCCTTT.

The J gene is TRBJ2-4, the V gene TRBV12-3 or TRBV12-4; 8 bases align to TRBD2. The CDR3 sequence is 15 residues long. Trimming at V came to 2 bases and at J to 9 bases, leaving 9 bases not matched to a gene. The CDR3 loop is CASSLRAGAEAIQYF. The CDR3 bases are TGTGCCAGCAGTTTAAGAGCGGGAGCGGAGGCCATTCAGTACTTC.

This clonotype turned up a few times. V and J are TRBV20-1 and TRBJ1-2; D uncertain. The germline V and J ends were trimmed by 4 bases and 2 bases, with 11 bases remaining between them. Germline assignment: CDR1 DFQATT and CDR2 SNEGSKA (reference sequence). This CDR3 has 13 residues. The CDR3 DNA sequence: TGCAGTGCTATTCCTACGGGGAACTATGGCTACACCTTC. Translation gives CSAIPTGNYGYTF.

Of note for this clonotype: Mismatch with germline at one junction end may stem from a read error. V and J are TRBV27 and TRBJ2-5; TRBD2 matches 14 bases. CDR3 length: 17 amino acids. Germline-derived CDR1 and CDR2 are MNHEY and SMNVEV (reference sequence). CDR3 coding DNA: TGTGCCACCAGTGAGGGGACTAGCGGGAGAACACCAGAGACCCAGTACTTC. As protein: CATSEGTSGRTPETQYF.

This clonotype has at least ten counts. V gene TRBV10-3 combines with J gene TRBJ1-1, with 7 bases that match TRBD1. Germline V gene lookup returns CDR1 ENHRY and CDR2 SYGVKD. The CDR3 loop spans 14 amino acids. V dropped 6 bases and J dropped 5; count of bases not matched to a gene: 9. In nucleotides, the CDR3 is TGTGCCATCAGGACAGGGCAATCGACTACTGAAGCTTTCTTT. This translates into CAIRTGQSTTEAFF.

This clonotype was observed a handful of times. This chain links TRBV9 with TRBJ2-5; 11 bases agree with TRBD2. Germline values: CDR1 SGDLS, CDR2 YYNGEE. This CDR3 region has 16 residues. J lost 3 bases, V lost 2 bases, and 6 bases had no gene match. The CDR3 spells CASSVGIAGGEETQYF. The DNA for the CDR3 is TGTGCCAGCAGCGTTGGAATAGCGGGAGGGGAAGAGACCCAGTACTTC.

About this clonotype itself: As the CDR3 is not closed by the conserved phenylalanine or tryptophan, this likely results from a read error. DNA for the CDR3: TGTGCCACCAGCAGAGATGTAGGGCCGGGTGAAAAACTGTTTGTT. Translation: CATSRDVGPGEKLFV. The chain recombines TRBV15 with TRBJ1-4, with D uncertain. CDR3 size: 15 residues. The V gene lost 0 bases and the J gene lost 7 bases, with 12 bases spanning the gap. The germline gives CDR1 LNHNV, CDR2 YYDKDF (reference sequence).